The 28 T cell receptor beta chains below come from one sample, sequenced in a study of early T cells in non-severe SARS-CoV-2 infection. TCRdb fed the 5' RACE reads into MiXCR, producing one record per CDR3 protein. The table records nearly 80,000 distinct CDR3 sequences, more than 10% of them present only once. Sequenced: whole blood. The receptor source for this set is an adult who was a healthcare worker with PCR-confirmed SARS-CoV-2 infection or an uninfected control (not recorded which).

This clonotype was counted a few times. This chain uses TRBV6-6 with TRBJ2-1; TRBD1 matches at 10 bases. The CDR3 consists of 15 residues. CDR1 is MNHNY and CDR2 is SVGAGI in the germline V gene (reference sequence). With V trimmed by 5 bases and J by 9 bases, 10 bases remained unmatched. The CDR3 region is CASSPGQGESGEQFF. The CDR3 DNA reads as TGTGCCAGCAGTCCCGGACAGGGGGAGAGTGGTGAGCAGTTCTTC.

The chain is built from TRBV5-5 and TRBJ2-3; 10 bases agree with TRBD1. V dropped 2 bases and J dropped 0; count of bases not matched to a gene: 6. Germline CDR1 reads SGHKS; CDR2 reads YYEKEE (reference sequence). The CDR3 covers 17 residues. CDR3 DNA sequence: TGTGCCAGCAGCTTTCGTCGGGACAGGGGTAGCACAGATACGCAGTATTTT. It yields the protein CASSFRRDRGSTDTQYF.

The V gene is TRBV29-1, the J gene TRBJ2-1; D might be TRBD1 (6 bases). Trimming removed 6 bases at V and 6 bases at J, with 15 bases between. The CDR3 extends over 13 amino acids. Per germline, CDR1 SQVTM and CDR2 ANQGSEA. CDR3 coding DNA: TGCAGCGTCGGGATCGGACAGATCAATGAGCAGTTCTTC. It encodes CSVGIGQINEQFF.

The gene calls are TRBV12-3 or TRBV12-4 and TRBJ2-7; D call uncertain. V lost 5 bases to trimming and J lost 2 bases, with 13 bases between them. This CDR3 comprises 14 residues. In DNA, the CDR3 is TGTGCCAGCAGTAAGTCCAGGTACCCCTACGAGCAGTACTTC. It encodes CASSKSRYPYEQYF.

The chain links TRBV10-3 to TRBJ2-1; no clear D gene. Trimming stripped 5 bases from V and 0 bases from J, with 11 bases between. The length of the CDR3 is 15 residues. The germline V gene encodes CDR1 ENHRY and CDR2 SYGVKD. Written as DNA, the CDR3 is TGTGCCATCAGTTTAGACCCGAGCTCCTACAATGAGCAGTTCTTC. Its translation: CAISLDPSSYNEQFF.

This chain links TRBV4-1 with TRBJ1-1; D gene ambiguous. The ends were cut back, 3 bases at V and 1 base at J, with 9 bases in the middle. Germline CDR1 is MGHRA and CDR2 is YSYEKL. This CDR3 is built from 14 residues. The DNA of the CDR3 is TGCGCCAGCAGCCATGATACACGGAACACTGAAGCTTTCTTT. This codes for CASSHDTRNTEAFF.

The chain uses TRBV28 and TRBJ2-7; D is ambiguous. The V and J ends lost 4 bases and 2 bases respectively, with 9 bases between them. The germline gives CDR1 MDHEN, CDR2 SYDVKM. The CDR3 length is 13 residues. CDR3 residues: CASSSRFPYEQYF. The CDR3 coding sequence is TGTGCCAGCAGTTCTAGGTTCCCCTACGAGCAGTACTTC.

This clonotype was detected ten times or more. The chain is built from TRBV27 and TRBJ2-1; tentatively, D is TRBD1 (5 bases). V was pared by 4 bases and J by 1 base, with 11 bases between. The germline V gene has CDR1 MNHEY and CDR2 SMNVEV (reference sequence). The CDR3 consists of 15 residues. The DNA of the CDR3 is TGTGCCAGCAGTTCCTCCTACAGGTCCTACAATGAGCAGTTCTTC. It yields the protein CASSSSYRSYNEQFF.

The table lists this clonotype with many counts. V usage is TRBV12-3 or TRBV12-4 and J usage is TRBJ1-5, with a tentative D call TRBD1 (6 bases). The CDR3 is made up of 16 amino acids. V dropped 1 base and J dropped 8 bases, with 18 bases sitting between them. CDR3 amino acids: CASSLVLRGGREPQHF. The DNA of the CDR3 is TGTGCCAGCAGTTTAGTTCTTCGGGGGGGCAGGGAGCCCCAGCATTTT.

This clonotype showed up many times. V gene TRBV7-6 combines with J gene TRBJ1-1, with 7 nucleotides matching TRBD1. V gave up 7 bases and J gave up 6 bases; unmatched junction bases: 2. Germline values: CDR1 SGHVS, CDR2 FNYEAQ. CDR3 length equals 11 residues. The CDR3 sequence: CASTQGAEAFF. The CDR3 coding sequence is TGTGCCAGCACCCAGGGGGCTGAAGCTTTCTTT.

The chain couples TRBV7-9 to TRBJ2-1; D call uncertain. Trimming took off 4 bases at V and 8 bases at J, with 12 bases between the two ends. The CDR3 runs 13 residues. The V gene's germline CDR1 is SEHNR and CDR2 FQNEAQ (reference sequence). This chain's CDR3 is CASSSDRGDEQFF. In nucleotides, the CDR3 is TGTGCCAGCAGCTCCGACCGTGGCGATGAGCAGTTCTTC.

The chain joins TRBV6-1 to TRBJ1-1, with D unclear. Germline V gene lookup returns CDR1 MNHNS and CDR2 SASEGT. The CDR3 consists of 14 residues. V lost 10 bases to trimming and J lost 0 bases, with 15 bases between them. The CDR3 sequence: CATTGPNMNTEAFF. The CDR3 DNA is TGTGCCACGACCGGGCCGAACATGAACACTGAAGCTTTCTTT.

This clonotype has more than one count but fewer than ten. The V and J genes are TRBV20-1 and TRBJ2-1, with TRBD2 identical over 9 bases. CDR3 size: 14 residues. Germline CDR1 DFQATT, CDR2 SNEGSKA (reference sequence). V trimming: 4 bases; J trimming: 7 bases; junction bases outside the gene matches: 8. In nucleotides, the CDR3 is TGCAGTGCTATTAGCGGGAGTTACATGAATGAGCAGTTCTTC. Translated, it gives CSAISGSYMNEQFF.

This chain uses TRBV2 with TRBJ2-7, with 12 bases aligning to TRBD2. CDR1 SNHLY and CDR2 FYNNEI come from the germline V gene. The junction had 7 bases not matched to a gene; V was cut back by 8 bases and J by 5 bases. This CDR3 contains 14 residues. The CDR3 coding sequence is TGTGCCAGCCGGCTAGCGGGAGGGCCAAACGAGCAGTACTTC. It is translated as CASRLAGGPNEQYF.

The V and J genes are TRBV18 and TRBJ1-1; D not resolved. The germline V gene encodes CDR1 KGHSH and CDR2 LQKENI. CDR3 size: 13 residues. With 4 bases removed from V and 0 bases from J, the gap between germline ends came to 6 bases. The CDR3 loop is CASSQKLNTEAFF. Here the CDR3 DNA reads TGTGCCAGCTCACAGAAGCTGAACACTGAAGCTTTCTTT.

Comments on this clonotype: This may be a read error: a much more frequent sequence differs by one nucleotide. The chain is built from TRBV11-2 and TRBJ2-7; D tentatively reads TRBD1 or TRBD2 (6 bases each). Per the germline V gene, CDR1 is SGHAT and CDR2 is FQNNGV. The ends were cut back, 5 bases at V and 5 bases at J, with 16 bases in the middle. CDR3 length: 14 amino acids. This CDR3 reads CASSPWGAFNEQYF. As DNA, the CDR3 is TGTGCCAGCAGCCCTTGGGGGGCATTCAACGAGCAGTACTTC.

At least ten counts were recorded for this clonotype. This sequence joins TRBV7-8 and TRBJ1-5; 7 bases match TRBD1. Germline V CDR1 and CDR2: SGHVS, FQNEAQ. This CDR3 comprises 15 residues. V shed 7 bases and J 1 base; nucleotides not matched to a gene: 7. The CDR3 region has the DNA TGTGCCAGCACACGGGACAGTACAAGCAATCAGCCCCAGCATTTT. It translates to CASTRDSTSNQPQHF.

Ten or more counts support this clonotype. The rearrangement joins TRBV7-9 to TRBJ2-5; D not certain. Germline values: CDR1 SEHNR, CDR2 FQNEAQ (reference sequence). The germline V and J ends were trimmed by 5 bases and 5 bases, with 9 bases remaining between them. CDR3 length equals 12 residues. The CDR3 is CASSPPGETQYF. Here the CDR3 DNA reads TGTGCCAGCAGCCCCCCCGGGGAGACCCAGTACTTC. The entire variable domain, with the rest obtained from reference TRBV7-9 and TRBJ2-5, is as follows: DTGVSQNPRHKITKRGQNVTFRCDPISEHNRLYWYRQTLGQGPEFLTYFQNEAQLEKSRLLSDRFSAERPKGSFSTLEIQRTEQGDSAMYLCASSPPGETQYFGPGTRLLVL.

This clonotype occurred once. The V call is TRBV10-3, the J call TRBJ2-3; tentative D call: TRBD2 (6 bases). The CDR3 has 13 residues. Trimming left V 10 bases short and J 2 bases short, with 13 bases between. Looked up from germline, CDR1 is ENHRY and CDR2 is SYGVKD. DNA of the CDR3: TGTGCCACGCGGGACGGATACACAGATACGCAGTATTTT. This codes for CATRDGYTDTQYF.

The CDR3, as DNA: TGTGCCAGCACCGCGACTAGCGTTCTCTACGAGCAGTACTTC. Residues: CASTATSVLYEQYF. The gene calls are TRBV28 and TRBJ2-7, with TRBD2 identical over 8 bases. The CDR3 spans 14 residues. V lost 7 bases to trimming and J lost 3 bases; unmatched junction nucleotides: 8. Germline-derived CDR1 and CDR2 are MDHEN and SYDVKM.

This clonotype was picked up many times. The gene calls are TRBV6-2 or TRBV6-3 and TRBJ2-1; D perhaps matches TRBD1 (5 bases). CDR1 and CDR2 (germline): MNHEY, SVGEGT. V was trimmed by 6 bases and J by 4 bases, leaving 10 bases between them. The CDR3 length is 13 residues. CDR3 coding DNA: TGTGCCAGCAGCCAGGGCAAATACAATGAGCAGTTCTTC. It specifies CASSQGKYNEQFF.

Many counts were recorded for this clonotype. The gene calls are TRBV6-2 or TRBV6-3 and TRBJ2-7, with 7 nucleotides matching TRBD1. Per germline, CDR1 MNHEY and CDR2 SVGEGT. The V and J ends lost 4 bases and 3 bases, in that order; junction bases with no gene match: 3. The CDR3 covers 13 residues. The CDR3 reads CASSSGQSYEQYF. The CDR3 nucleotides read TGTGCCAGCAGTTCGGGACAGAGCTACGAGCAGTACTTC.

The chain links TRBV12-3 or TRBV12-4 to TRBJ2-2; D is ambiguous. This CDR3 has 12 amino acids. With 5 bases removed from V and 2 bases from J, the gap between germline ends came to 3 bases. Here the CDR3 reads CASSINTGELFF. The CDR3 DNA is TGTGCCAGCAGTATAAACACCGGGGAGCTGTTTTTT.

The V call is TRBV4-3, the J call TRBJ2-2, with TRBD2 matching over 7 bases. Germline V lookup: CDR1 LGHNA, CDR2 YSLEER. V shed 2 bases, J shed 4 bases, and the junction held 10 bases outside the gene matches. The CDR3 length is 17 residues. CDR3 sequence reads: CASSQIMSGGRTGELFF. As DNA, the CDR3 is TGCGCCAGCAGCCAAATTATGTCGGGAGGCCGCACCGGGGAGCTGTTTTTT.

A remark on this clonotype: The junction does not match germline at one end; this may be a read error. This chain uses TRBV7-2 with TRBJ2-3; D perhaps matches TRBD1 (5 bases). Per germline, CDR1 SGHTA and CDR2 FQGNSA. CDR3 length: 10 amino acids. The CDR3 DNA reads TGTGCCAGCGCGACAGAGACGCAGTATTTT. This encodes CASATETQYF. Drawing the rest from reference TRBV7-2 and TRBJ2-3, the complete variable domain is GAGVSQSPSNKVTEKGKDVELRCDPISGHTALYWYRQSLGQGLEFLIYFQGNSAPDKSGLPSDRFSAERTGGSVSTLTIQRTQQEDSAVYLCASATETQYFGPGTRLTVL.

The chain has TRBV20-1 and TRBJ1-5; tentative D call: TRBD1 (5 bases). The length of the CDR3 is 14 residues. V lost 0 bases to trimming and J lost 4 bases, with 10 bases between them. Looked up from germline, CDR1 is DFQATT and CDR2 is SNEGSKA (reference sequence). In nucleotides, the CDR3 is TGCAGTGCTAGAGATAAGGGGTATAATCAGCCCCAGCATTTT. Translated, it gives CSARDKGYNQPQHF.

This clonotype was picked up a small number of times. V is TRBV29-1 and J is TRBJ2-1, with 12 bases aligning to TRBD2. The CDR3 is made up of 15 amino acids. V gave up 5 bases and J gave up 8 bases; unmatched junction bases: 10. Germline V gene lookup returns CDR1 SQVTM and CDR2 ANQGSEA. This CDR3 reads CSVRVLAGGPDEQFF. For the CDR3, the DNA is TGCAGCGTTAGGGTGCTAGCGGGGGGGCCGGATGAGCAGTTCTTC.

The chain employs TRBV28 and TRBJ2-7; 12 nucleotides agree with TRBD2. The CDR3 runs to 17 residues. Germline V CDR1 and CDR2: MDHEN, SYDVKM. Trimming at V came to 5 bases and at J to 4 bases, leaving 12 bases not matched to a gene. CDR3 nucleotide sequence: TGTGCCAGCAGTCCTGAGGGACTAGCGGGCCGCTTATACGAGCAGTACTTC. It yields the protein CASSPEGLAGRLYEQYF.